The 2 T cell receptor beta chains given below trace back to one sample, sequenced in a study of post-analysis software for immune sequencing data. For these TCRs, the target antigens are not known. General study findings and limits: TRBV5-6, TRBV5-1 and TRBV20-1 belonged to a set of roughly five TRBV segments that were more frequent in patients than controls.

Presence of unique molecular identifiers characterized the TCR beta cDNA libraries. TCRdb independently ran MiXCR on the PCR reads; one entry per CDR3 protein. The sample holds about 560,000 distinct CDR3 sequences, roughly 45% seen once. Sequencing was done on a sample of blood. The receptor set was obtained from a girl aged 5 to 17 with multiple sclerosis.

The chain employs TRBV6-6 and TRBJ2-2; 8 positions agree with TRBD2. This CDR3 is built from 16 residues. From germline, CDR1 is MNHNY and CDR2 SVGAGI (reference sequence). Germline trimming cut 5 bases from V and 4 bases from J; bases unmatched to any gene: 9. CDR3 nucleotide sequence: TGTGCCAGCAGTAATGGCGGGGGGAGGTCCACCGGGGAGCTGTTTTTT. This codes for CASSNGGGRSTGELFF.

This sequence joins TRBV28 and TRBJ2-7; D not certain. The V gene lost 6 bases and the J gene lost 3 bases, with 12 bases spanning the gap. In germline, CDR1 is MDHEN, CDR2 SYDVKM. The CDR3 is made up of 13 amino acids. The CDR3 sequence is CASRVGSIYEQYF. The CDR3 DNA reads as TGTGCCAGCAGGGTAGGGTCGATCTACGAGCAGTACTTC. The entire variable domain, with the rest obtained from reference TRBV28 and TRBJ2-7, is as follows: DVKVTQSSRYLVKRTGEKVFLECVQDMDHENMFWYRQDPGLGLRLIYFSYDVKMKEKGDIPEGYSVSREKKERFSLILESASTNQTSMYLCASRVGSIYEQYFGPGTRLTVT.